The 21 T cell receptor beta chains in this list originate from one sample, sequenced in a study of blood T cells in healthy people across ages. Next came a second PCR, run for roughly 6 to 11 cycles, which used a sample-barcoded 5' primer along with a J-beta primer mix. Each CDR3 protein gets one entry after TCRdb re-called the 5' RACE reads with MiXCR. Here the sample spans roughly 1.4 million distinct CDR3 sequences, approximately 63% being singletons. The source material was blood. The source is a man aged 18-30 years in good health.

The chain has TRBV29-1 and TRBJ1-2; D is unclear. Trimming pared 6 bases from V and 3 bases from J, leaving 11 bases between. Germline V gene lookup returns CDR1 SQVTM and CDR2 ANQGSEA. This CDR3 is built from 12 residues. The CDR3 loop reads CSVKDVDYGYTF. Here the CDR3 DNA reads TGCAGCGTGAAGGACGTTGACTATGGCTACACCTTC.

The V gene is TRBV28, the J gene TRBJ2-3; 10 positions match TRBD2. The germline V gene encodes CDR1 MDHEN and CDR2 SYDVKM. Trimming cost V 6 bases and J 4 bases; bases outside gene matches: 13. This CDR3 spans 17 amino acids. CDR3 in DNA: TGTGCCAGCAGCGACCCCCGGCTAGCGGGAGTAGCAGATACGCAGTATTTT. It translates to CASSDPRLAGVADTQYF. The full variable domain, rest sourced from reference TRBV28 and TRBJ2-3, is DVKVTQSSRYLVKRTGEKVFLECVQDMDHENMFWYRQDPGLGLRLIYFSYDVKMKEKGDIPEGYSVSREKKERFSLILESASTNQTSMYLCASSDPRLAGVADTQYFGPGTRLTVL.

CDR3 in amino acids: CASSPGGDTDAQYF. The CDR3, as DNA: TGTGCCAGCAGCCCCGGTGGGGACACAGATGCACAGTATTTT. The chain is built from TRBV7-9 and TRBJ2-3; maybe TRBD1 (6 bases). There are 14 residues in the CDR3. Trimming left V 5 bases short and J 12 bases short, with 21 bases between. Germline CDR1 is SEHNR and CDR2 is FQNEAQ (reference sequence).

J is TRBJ2-1 and V is TRBV2, with TRBD2 identical over 12 bases. The trim removed 6 bases at V and 7 bases at J, leaving 7 bases unmatched. The CDR3 loop spans 15 amino acids. Germline CDR1 SNHLY, CDR2 FYNNEI. CDR3 residues: CASSATSGSINEQFF. The CDR3 DNA sequence: TGTGCCAGCAGCGCGACTAGCGGGAGTATTAATGAGCAGTTCTTC.

This chain connects TRBV10-3 to TRBJ1-5, with 10 bases lining up with TRBD1. Looked up from germline, CDR1 is ENHRY and CDR2 is SYGVKD. CDR3 length equals 18 residues. Trimming cost V 6 bases and J 2 bases; bases outside gene matches: 13. CDR3 bases: TGTGCCATCAGCACACCTTCGGGACAGGGGATAGGCAATCAGCCCCAGCATTTT. Protein product: CAISTPSGQGIGNQPQHF.

The genes are TRBV29-1 and TRBJ1-1; no reliable D call. V dropped 3 bases and J dropped 11 bases, with 13 bases sitting between them. The CDR3 totals 11 residues. Looked up from germline, CDR1 is SQVTM and CDR2 is ANQGSEA. CDR3 sequence reads: CSVEAGIAAFF. Here the CDR3 DNA reads TGCAGCGTTGAGGCCGGGATAGCGGCTTTCTTT.

The table lists this clonotype with a few counts. The rearrangement joins TRBV6-1 to TRBJ2-1, with 10 positions matching TRBD1. CDR3 size: 16 residues. CDR1 MNHNS and CDR2 SASEGT come from the germline V gene. With 0 bases clipped from V and 6 bases from J, the junction kept 5 bases outside the gene matches. CDR3 in amino acids: CASSEARTGGINEQFF. The CDR3, as DNA: TGTGCCAGCAGTGAAGCTCGGACAGGGGGGATCAATGAGCAGTTCTTC.

The table lists this clonotype with many counts. The DNA of the CDR3 is TGTGCCAGCAGTGAAGGGAACTCTGGGGCCAACGTCCTGACTTTC. Its protein product is CASSEGNSGANVLTF. The V gene is TRBV6-1, the J gene TRBJ2-6; D gene unclear. With 1 base removed from V and 0 bases from J, the gap between germline ends came to 4 bases. Germline-derived CDR1 and CDR2 are MNHNS and SASEGT. The CDR3 contains 15 residues.

This clonotype was detected a few times. V is TRBV6-2 or TRBV6-3 and J is TRBJ2-4; 9 bases agree with TRBD1. The germline V gene encodes CDR1 MNHEY and CDR2 SVGEGT. Germline trimming cut 8 bases from V and 4 bases from J; bases unmatched to any gene: 6. The CDR3 runs to 14 residues. The DNA for the CDR3 is TGTGCCAGCCGCTTCGGGACAGGGAAAAACATTCAGTACTTC. It encodes CASRFGTGKNIQYF.

The rearrangement uses TRBV5-1 and TRBJ2-5; D might be TRBD2 (6 bases). The length of the CDR3 is 12 residues. Germline CDR1 reads SGHRS; CDR2 reads YFSETQ. V dropped 6 bases and J dropped 11 bases, with 17 bases sitting between them. The CDR3 reads CASTRTSNEQYF. CDR3 bases: TGCGCCAGCACTAGAACTAGCAATGAGCAGTACTTC.

This clonotype was counted between two and nine times. V gene TRBV6-5 combines with J gene TRBJ2-1, with D perhaps matching TRBD1 (6 bases). CDR3 size: 15 residues. The germline V and J ends were trimmed by 5 bases and 9 bases, with 20 bases remaining between them. Germline CDR1 and CDR2: MNHEY and SVGAGI. CDR3 DNA: TGTGCCAGCAGTCTGGGACAAAATACACGGGGTGAGCAGTTCTTC. It encodes CASSLGQNTRGEQFF.

This clonotype turned up a few times. This chain uses TRBV4-1 with TRBJ1-2; 8 positions match TRBD1. CDR3 length equals 18 residues. The junction had 9 bases not matched to a gene; V was cut back by 0 bases and J by 0 bases. Germline values: CDR1 MGHRA, CDR2 YSYEKL. In nucleotides, the CDR3 is TGCGCCAGCAGCCAAGATTTAAAGGGACAGGCAGCTAACTATGGCTACACCTTC. Amino acid sequence: CASSQDLKGQAANYGYTF.

This chain joins TRBV4-3 and TRBJ1-4; tentatively, D is TRBD1 (6 bases). The CDR3 spans 15 residues. The V and J ends lost 2 bases and 8 bases respectively, with 15 bases between them. Germline CDR1 and CDR2: LGHNA and YSLEER. For the CDR3, the DNA is TGCGCCAGCAGCCAAACCTTAAGGAGGGGGGAAAAACTGTTTTTT. Residues: CASSQTLRRGEKLFF.

This rearrangement joins TRBV20-1 to TRBJ1-5, with D maybe TRBD1 (5 bases). V lost 3 bases and J 1 base, leaving 10 bases between the germline ends. Germline V CDR1 and CDR2: DFQATT, SNEGSKA (reference sequence). This CDR3 has 14 amino acids. CDR3 loop: CSASTGASNQPQHF. CDR3 DNA sequence: TGCAGTGCTAGCACAGGAGCGAGCAATCAGCCCCAGCATTTT.

The V and J genes are TRBV19 and TRBJ1-4; the D gene is possibly TRBD1 (6 bases). This CDR3 is 16 amino acids long. Trimming removed 3 bases from V and 7 bases from J, with 18 bases in between. Germline values: CDR1 LNHDA, CDR2 SQIVND (reference sequence). CDR3 DNA: TGTGCCAGTAGTATGACAGGATACTCGACCCGTGAAAAACTGTTTTTT. Protein product: CASSMTGYSTREKLFF.

The chain recombines TRBV29-1 with TRBJ1-2; no reliable D call. This CDR3 is built from 13 residues. The germline CDR1 and CDR2 sequences are SQVTM and ANQGSEA. The germline V and J ends were trimmed by 4 bases and 2 bases, with 11 bases remaining between them. As DNA, the CDR3 is TGCAGCGTTGCGCTTTCAGGAAACTATGGCTACACCTTC. Protein product: CSVALSGNYGYTF.

This clonotype was counted only a few times. J is TRBJ1-2 and V is TRBV12-3 or TRBV12-4; TRBD1 matches 9 bases. The ends lost 6 bases at V and 6 bases at J; junction bases unmatched: 11. The CDR3 covers 15 residues. CDR3 in amino acids: CASREMGQGEDGYTF. CDR3 bases: TGTGCCAGCAGAGAGATGGGACAGGGAGAGGATGGCTACACCTTC.

This clonotype turned up a few times. The rearrangement links TRBV20-1 to TRBJ2-1, with TRBD1 as a possible D gene (6 bases). The CDR3 extends over 14 amino acids. Trimming took 3 bases from V and 5 from J, leaving 14 bases between them. CDR1 and CDR2 from the germline V gene are DFQATT and SNEGSKA (reference sequence). CDR3 residues: CSASRTVLHNEQFF. DNA of the CDR3: TGCAGTGCTAGTAGGACAGTACTCCACAATGAGCAGTTCTTC.

This CDR3 reads CASSFPWGPYEQYF. CDR3 nucleotides: TGTGCCAGCAGCTTCCCTTGGGGTCCCTACGAGCAGTACTTC. This chain joins TRBV5-8 and TRBJ2-7; no clear D. The germline V gene encodes CDR1 SGHTS and CDR2 YDEGEE. The CDR3 length is 14 residues. V was cut by 2 bases and J by 2 bases, with 11 bases left in between.

V usage is TRBV28 and J usage is TRBJ2-1; D may be TRBD1 (5 bases). The CDR3 is 14 residues long. Trimming cost V 5 bases and J 7 bases, with 15 bases left between them. CDR1 MDHEN and CDR2 SYDVKM come from the germline V gene. CDR3 in DNA: TGTGCCAGCAGTACCTCCCCACAGGTTAATGAGCAGTTCTTC. Encoded protein: CASSTSPQVNEQFF. The complete variable domain, with remaining parts taken from reference TRBV28 and TRBJ2-1, reads DVKVTQSSRYLVKRTGEKVFLECVQDMDHENMFWYRQDPGLGLRLIYFSYDVKMKEKGDIPEGYSVSREKKERFSLILESASTNQTSMYLCASSTSPQVNEQFFGPGTRLTVL.

This clonotype has more than one count but fewer than ten. The chain couples TRBV20-1 to TRBJ2-3, with TRBD1 as a possible D gene (5 bases). The CDR3 spans 15 residues. Trimming left V 0 bases short and J 2 bases short, with 12 bases between. The V gene's germline CDR1 is DFQATT and CDR2 SNEGSKA (reference sequence). CDR3 amino acids: CSARDRWGPTDTQYF. Here the CDR3 DNA reads TGCAGTGCTAGAGATCGGTGGGGCCCCACAGATACGCAGTATTTT.